What follows is one T cell receptor (beta chain) and its context. As yet, its antigen is unknown. The CDR3 sequence is 12 residues long. The germline V gene encodes CDR1 SGHTA and CDR2 FQGNSA. Deletions cut 5 bases from V and 3 bases from J, with 8 bases between. This entry comes from a study of chemoradiotherapy in HPV16-positive cancers. The method was immunoSEQ multiplex PCR; TCRdb's version includes in-frame clones alone and lacks a portion of them. In the table there are more than 30,000 clones, roughly nine tenths of which are singletons. Repeated repertoire sampling spanned the course of chemoradiotherapy. Findings of the study overall: Functional assays defining HPV-specific T cells used only two HPV16-positive patients. Non-HPV-specific T cells did not expand in tumors during treatment, whereas candidate HPV-specific clones and E7-related motifs did.

This chain uses TRBV7-2 with TRBJ2-7, with D unresolved. Sequencing used blood, obtained from a patient who underwent chemoradiotherapy. The sequence was collected from a human donor with HPV-associated anogenital cancer. CDR3 loop: CASSPYGYEQYF. The CDR3 nucleotides read TGTGCCAGCAGCCCTTACGGCTACGAGCAGTACTTC.